This T cell receptor beta chain was profiled in a study of blood T cell repertoires in COVID-19. The V gene end was trimmed by 1 base and the J gene end by 9 bases; junction bases not matched to a gene: 9. The length of the CDR3 is 16 residues. Per germline, CDR1 SGDLS and CDR2 YYNGEE. Clones were read by immunoSEQ multiplex PCR, and TCRdb kept only the in-frame ones, dropping some. The repertoire has 200,000 to 250,000 clones, 70% to 90% of them found once; the top ten carry under 14%. This sequence originates from a man between 25 and 39 years old who had recovered from COVID-19. Sample: PBMCs or T cells enriched from blood (not recorded which). The chain links TRBV9 to TRBJ2-1; TRBD2 aligns across 11 bases. CDR3 protein: CASSVTSGRGRIEQFF. In DNA form, the CDR3 reads TGTGCCAGCAGCGTAACTAGCGGGAGAGGGAGAATTGAGCAGTTCTTC.